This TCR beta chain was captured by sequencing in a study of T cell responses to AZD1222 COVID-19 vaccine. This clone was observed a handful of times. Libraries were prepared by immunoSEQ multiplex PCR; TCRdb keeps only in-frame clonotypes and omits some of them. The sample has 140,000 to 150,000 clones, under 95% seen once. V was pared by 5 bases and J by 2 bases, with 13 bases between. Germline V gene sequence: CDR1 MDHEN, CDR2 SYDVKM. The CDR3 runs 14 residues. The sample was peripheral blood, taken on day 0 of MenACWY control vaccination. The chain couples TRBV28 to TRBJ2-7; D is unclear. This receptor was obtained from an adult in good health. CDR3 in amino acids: CASSTNLGAYEQYF. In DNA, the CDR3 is TGTGCCAGCAGTACCAACCTTGGGGCCTACGAGCAGTACTTC.